Listed below are T cell receptor beta chains from one sample, sequenced in a study of T-cell reconstitution after alpha-beta-depleted transplantation in children. TCRdb reprocessed the PCR reads via MiXCR and lists one record per CDR3 protein. The sample consists of around 800,000 distinct CDR3 sequences, roughly 15% of them appearing once. The input for sequencing was PBMCs, mostly from graft donor cells, taken 360 days after TCRalphabeta/CD19-depleted stem cell transplant. The receptors here all came from a male patient younger than 18 who had a stem cell transplant for acute lymphoblastic leukemia, so the T cells may come from the graft donor. The CDR3 runs from the conserved cysteine through the conserved F or W. Each record gives: D gene, J gene, clone size, V gene, CDR3 DNA, CDR3 protein. A D gene is named only where the DNA matches it firmly. Not every row has a clone size; where given, it reads once, few, many or a size class.

TRBD2,TRBJ2-1,-,TRBV7-9,TGTGCCAGCAGCCGCCCCACTAGCGGGAGCTACAATGAGCAGTTCTTC,CASSRPTSGSYNEQFF
TRBD1,TRBJ2-7,-,TRBV20-1,TGCAGTGCTAGAGCGTCGGACAGGGGGTATTACGAGCAGTACTTC,CSARASDRGYYEQYF
-,TRBJ2-3,few,TRBV24-1,TGTGCCACCAGTGATTTTCTCACAGATACGCAGTATTTT,CATSDFLTDTQYF
-,TRBJ2-5,-,TRBV27,TGTGCCAGCAGTGACGGACCGTACCAAGAGACCCAGTACTTC,CASSDGPYQETQYF
TRBD1,TRBJ2-7,many,TRBV7-6,TGTGCCAGCAGCTGGACGACAGGGGCCGAACAGTACTTC,CASSWTTGAEQYF
-,TRBJ2-7,few,TRBV29-1,TGCAGCGTTGAAGAAGGAGGGGCCGAGCAGTACTTC,CSVEEGGAEQYF
-,TRBJ2-1,-,TRBV20-1,TGCAGTGCTAGAGGGTGGTTAGCTTTATACAATGAGCAGTTCTTC,CSARGWLALYNEQFF
-,TRBJ1-2,few,TRBV20-1,TGCAGTGCTATCTCGGCACGCAAGCCGGATGGCTACACCTTC,CSAISARKPDGYTF
TRBD2,TRBJ2-3,-,TRBV6-5,TGTGCCAGCAGTTACAGGGAGGGGAGAGACACAGATACGCAGTATTTT,CASSYREGRDTDTQYF
-,TRBJ2-7,many,TRBV9,TGTGCCAGCAGCGTAGGAGGGACCCCCTACGAGCAGTACTTC,CASSVGGTPYEQYF
TRBD1,TRBJ2-3,-,TRBV7-8,TGTGCCAGCAGCGGGGACAGGGGGAGGTGGGATACGCAGTATTTT,CASSGDRGRWDTQYF
-,TRBJ1-1,few,TRBV29-1,TGCAGCGTTGCCCTTGACGGGAACACTGAAGCTTTCTTT,CSVALDGNTEAFF
-,TRBJ2-3,-,TRBV30,TGTGCCTGGAGTGTACGGGCAGGGCGCACAGATACGCAGTATTTT,CAWSVRAGRTDTQYF
-,TRBJ2-2,few,TRBV7-9,TGTGCCAGCAGCCCCCCCCTTCTATACACCGGGGAGCTGTTTTTT,CASSPPLLYTGELFF
-,TRBJ2-2,many,TRBV29-1,TGCAGCGGAGGAGGGTCGTACACCGGGGAGCTGTTTTTT,CSGGGSYTGELFF
-,TRBJ1-3,-,TRBV29-1,TGCAGCGTAGTGAACTCTGGAAACACCATATATTTT,CSVVNSGNTIYF
-,TRBJ2-7,many,TRBV29-1,TGCAGCGTTGAAGGGTATGGCTACGAGCAGTACTTC,CSVEGYGYEQYF
-,TRBJ2-2,-,TRBV7-9,TGTGCCGATGAAGACACGGGAAACACCGGGGAGCTGTTTTTT,CADEDTGNTGELFF
-,TRBJ2-1,-,TRBV11-2,TGTGCCAGCAGCTTAGGGGCATACAGGGTGCGCCTAGCATGGACCTACAATGAGCAGTTCTTC,CASSLGAYRVRLAWTYNEQFF
-,TRBJ2-1,-,TRBV5-1,TGCGCCAGCAGCTCGACTAGGGGCAGCGGCAATGAGCAGTTCTTC,CASSSTRGSGNEQFF
TRBD2,TRBJ2-1,few,TRBV7-9,TGTGCCAGCAGCTTAGTAACGGGAGGGCCGACCTACAATGAGCAGTTCTTC,CASSLVTGGPTYNEQFF
-,TRBJ2-1,few,TRBV4-2,TGTGCCAGCAGCCAAGATCTAGGTAGCCGTGGTGAGCAGTTCTTC,CASSQDLGSRGEQFF
-,TRBJ2-3,-,TRBV11-2,TGTGCCAGCAGGAGCCGGGGAATTCAATCGCAGTATTTT,CASRSRGIQSQYF
-,TRBJ2-1,few,TRBV9,TGTGCCAGCAGCGTAGAGGGAACACTAGTTTCCTACAATGAGCAGTTCTTC,CASSVEGTLVSYNEQFF
TRBD1,TRBJ1-1,-,TRBV29-1,TGCAGCGGTCGACAGGGAGGGCACACTGAAGCTTTCTTT,CSGRQGGHTEAFF
-,TRBJ2-4,-,TRBV20-1,TGCAGTGCTAGAGACCCGGACAAGCTAGCCAAAAACATTCAGTACTTC,CSARDPDKLAKNIQYF
-,TRBJ2-1,many,TRBV20-1,TGCAGTGCTAGAGATAGCCTCCGCCCTAACAATGAGCAGTTCTTC,CSARDSLRPNNEQFF
-,TRBJ1-1,few,TRBV29-1,TGCAGCGGGTGGGAGATGAACACTGAAGCTTTCTTT,CSGWEMNTEAFF
TRBD1,TRBJ1-5,-,TRBV5-1,TGCGCCAGCAGCCCAACCTCCGGGACAGGGACAAATCAGCCCCAGCATTTT,CASSPTSGTGTNQPQHF
TRBD1,TRBJ2-1,-,TRBV19,TGTGCCAGTAGTGCTCCGGGACAGTACAATGAGCAGTTCTTC,CASSAPGQYNEQFF
-,TRBJ2-7,-,TRBV25-1,TGTGCCAGCGAAGGCAGGTTCTACGAGCAGTACTTC,CASEGRFYEQYF
TRBD1,TRBJ2-7,few,TRBV27,TGTGCCAGCAGTTTATCGCACCCACAGGGGGCCCTCTCCTACGAGCAGTACTTC,CASSLSHPQGALSYEQYF
-,TRBJ1-6,few,TRBV13,TGTGCCAGCAGCCTCACGGCCTATAATTCACCCCTCCACTTT,CASSLTAYNSPLHF
-,TRBJ2-5,few,TRBV5-1,TGCGCCAGCAGCCGAACTAGCAACGTCGTGGAGACCCAGTACTTC,CASSRTSNVVETQYF
-,TRBJ2-5,few,TRBV20-1,TGCAGTGCAGAAGCCAGAGGTACCCAGTACTTC,CSAEARGTQYF
TRBD2,TRBJ2-7,-,TRBV6-2/TRBV6-3,TGTGCCAGCAGTTACTTGGGCGGCTTCAGACTAGCGGGAGGGTACGAGCAGTACTTC,CASSYLGGFRLAGGYEQYF
-,TRBJ2-7,few,TRBV10-3,TGTGCCATCGGGGGCAGCCCAAACTACGAGCAGTACTTC,CAIGGSPNYEQYF
-,TRBJ1-5,few,TRBV20-1,TGCAGTGCTAGAGATCCGGAGGGCCAGCCCCAGCATTTT,CSARDPEGQPQHF
-,TRBJ1-3,few,TRBV7-9,TGTGCCAGCAGCTTATTGTCGGGGACCATATATTTT,CASSLLSGTIYF
TRBD2,TRBJ2-7,-,TRBV4-2,TGTGCCAGCAGCCAAGCGTGGACTAGCGGGACCTACGAGCAGTACTTC,CASSQAWTSGTYEQYF
-,TRBJ1-4,few,TRBV13,TGTGCCAGCAGCTCAGGACCGTCAACTAATGAAAAACTGTTTTTT,CASSSGPSTNEKLFF
TRBD1,TRBJ1-5,-,TRBV5-1,TGCGCCAGCAGCTCGGGACAGGGTGGTGGCAATCAGCCCCAGCATTTT,CASSSGQGGGNQPQHF
TRBD2,TRBJ2-1,many,TRBV5-1,TGCGCCAGCAGCTTGCCCGGGACTAGCGGCTACAATGAGCAGTTCTTC,CASSLPGTSGYNEQFF
TRBD1,TRBJ2-5,-,TRBV23-1,TGCGCCAGCGGAGGGGGACAGGGGAATGAGACCCAGTACTTC,CASGGGQGNETQYF
-,TRBJ2-7,few,TRBV7-9,TGTGCCACCGATGGGCAGAAAGCCTACGAGCAGTACTTC,CATDGQKAYEQYF
-,TRBJ2-2,few,TRBV20-1,TGCAGTGCTAGAGGGAACCCAGGGACCGCGAACACCGGGGAGCTGTTTTTT,CSARGNPGTANTGELFF
-,TRBJ2-7,once,TRBV10-2,TGCGGGAGCGGCGCGGGGGCCCTGTCCTACGAGCAGTACTTC,CGSGAGALSYEQYF
-,TRBJ2-3,many,TRBV21-1,TGTGCCAGCAGACAGGGCGCCGATACGCAGTATTTT,CASRQGADTQYF
TRBD2,TRBJ2-3,many,TRBV7-8,TGTGCCAGCAGCCCTCTAGCGGGAGTTGATACGCAGTATTTT,CASSPLAGVDTQYF
TRBD2,TRBJ2-5,few,TRBV7-9,TGTGCCAGCGAGGCGGGAGTAGGTTCGGGCCAAGAGACCCAGTACTTC,CASEAGVGSGQETQYF
-,TRBJ2-2,many,TRBV7-8,TGTGCCAGCAGCTTAGCGGCCGCCTACACCGGGGAGCTGTTTTTT,CASSLAAAYTGELFF
TRBD1,TRBJ1-5,-,TRBV12-3/TRBV12-4,TGTGCCAGCAGTTTTGGGACAGGTTATAGCAATCAGCCCCAGCATTTT,CASSFGTGYSNQPQHF
-,TRBJ2-3,many,TRBV15,TGTGCCACCAGCAGAGGGACCACAGATACGCAGTATTTT,CATSRGTTDTQYF
TRBD2,TRBJ2-5,few,TRBV29-1,TGCAGCGCCCTACTAGCGCCCCAAGAGACCCAGTACTTC,CSALLAPQETQYF
-,TRBJ1-1,few,TRBV9,TGTGCCAGCAGCGTAGTCGGAAGGAAGGAGACTGAAGCTTTCTTT,CASSVVGRKETEAFF
TRBD1,TRBJ1-5,few,TRBV29-1,TGCAGCGTTTCTCCGGGACAGGGCCACTTGCCCCAGCATTTT,CSVSPGQGHLPQHF
-,TRBJ2-5,-,TRBV25-1,TGTGCCAGCAGTGAATTTCACGTGGAGACCCAGTACTTC,CASSEFHVETQYF